The rows below give T cell receptor beta chains drawn from one sample of a study of T cells in Graves' hyperthyroidism and ophthalmopathy. TCRdb analysed the multiplex PCR reads with MiXCR anew, one entry per CDR3 protein. This table has roughly 200,000 distinct CDR3 sequences, about a sixth appearing once. The sequencing sample was made of blood. The receptors shown here come from a middle-aged man with Graves' hyperthyroidism. CDR3s include the opening cysteine and the closing phenylalanine or tryptophan. Each record gives: J gene, D gene, clone size, V gene, CDR3 protein, CDR3 DNA. A D gene is named only where the DNA matches it firmly. A row's size may be missing; if present it is once, few, many or a size class.

j_gene: TRBJ1-5; d_gene: TRBD1; abundance: NA; v_gene: TRBV6-2/TRBV6-3; CDR3aa: CVSSSGQGSNQPQHF; CDR3nt: TGTGTCAGCAGCTCAGGACAGGGAAGCAATCAGCCCCAGCATTTT
j_gene: TRBJ2-3; d_gene: TRBD2; abundance: many; v_gene: TRBV27; CDR3aa: CASSLSSGGAVDTQYF; CDR3nt: TGTGCCAGCAGTTTGTCTAGCGGGGGGGCGGTAGATACGCAGTATTTT
j_gene: TRBJ1-6; d_gene: NA; abundance: NA; v_gene: TRBV11-2; CDR3aa: CASSETGSPLHF; CDR3nt: TGTGCCAGCAGCGAAACAGGGTCACCCCTCCACTTT
j_gene: TRBJ1-5; d_gene: NA; abundance: NA; v_gene: TRBV20-1; CDR3aa: CSAQTHQAGINQPQHF; CDR3nt: TGCAGTGCTCAAACCCATCAGGCCGGTATTAATCAGCCCCAGCATTTT
j_gene: TRBJ2-5; d_gene: NA; abundance: NA; v_gene: TRBV6-1; CDR3aa: CASSEGGTIETQYF; CDR3nt: TGTGCCAGCAGTGAAGGCGGGACGATTGAGACCCAGTACTTC
j_gene: TRBJ1-1; d_gene: NA; abundance: few; v_gene: TRBV2; CDR3aa: CASSTGPRMEAFF; CDR3nt: TGTGCCAGCAGTACAGGTCCGCGAATGGAAGCTTTCTTT
j_gene: TRBJ1-6; d_gene: TRBD1; abundance: NA; v_gene: TRBV28; CDR3aa: CASSYPGQGKRVLHF; CDR3nt: TGTGCCAGCAGTTATCCGGGACAGGGGAAGAGAGTCCTCCACTTT
j_gene: TRBJ1-5; d_gene: TRBD1; abundance: NA; v_gene: TRBV6-2/TRBV6-3; CDR3aa: CASRGQDYSNQPQHF; CDR3nt: TGTGCCAGCAGGGGACAGGATTATAGCAATCAGCCCCAGCATTTT
j_gene: TRBJ2-5; d_gene: NA; abundance: many; v_gene: TRBV29-1; CDR3aa: CSVDELKTQETQYF; CDR3nt: TGCAGCGTTGACGAACTAAAGACCCAAGAGACCCAGTACTTC
j_gene: TRBJ1-5; d_gene: NA; abundance: NA; v_gene: TRBV6-1; CDR3aa: CASSPDSGYSNQSQHF; CDR3nt: TGTGCCAGCAGCCCGGACAGTGGTTATAGCAATCAGTCCCAGCATTTT
j_gene: TRBJ1-1; d_gene: TRBD1; abundance: many; v_gene: TRBV9; CDR3aa: CASSEQQGSTEAFF; CDR3nt: TGTGCCAGCAGCGAACAACAGGGGTCCACTGAAGCTTTCTTT
j_gene: TRBJ1-5; d_gene: TRBD1; abundance: NA; v_gene: TRBV19; CDR3aa: CASSTLRQGAGQPQHF; CDR3nt: TGTGCCAGTAGTACCCTCAGACAGGGGGCTGGCCAGCCCCAGCATTTT
j_gene: TRBJ2-7; d_gene: TRBD1; abundance: many; v_gene: TRBV5-1; CDR3aa: CASSEGQGLDEQYF; CDR3nt: TGCGCCAGCAGCGAGGGACAGGGTCTTGACGAGCAGTACTTC
j_gene: TRBJ1-5; d_gene: TRBD1; abundance: many; v_gene: TRBV5-1; CDR3aa: CASSLGQGPHQPQHF; CDR3nt: TGCGCCAGCAGCTTAGGACAGGGGCCTCATCAGCCCCAGCATTTT
j_gene: TRBJ1-1; d_gene: NA; abundance: many; v_gene: TRBV11-3; CDR3aa: CASSIDGRVNTEAFF; CDR3nt: TGTGCCAGCAGCATCGACGGGCGGGTGAACACTGAAGCTTTCTTT
j_gene: TRBJ2-6; d_gene: NA; abundance: many; v_gene: TRBV7-2; CDR3aa: CASSPGQPRSGANVLTF; CDR3nt: TGTGCCAGCAGCCCCGGACAGCCCCGCTCTGGGGCCAACGTCCTGACTTTC
j_gene: TRBJ1-2; d_gene: TRBD1; abundance: few; v_gene: TRBV29-1; CDR3aa: CSVGLTGGVVAGYTF; CDR3nt: TGCAGCGTTGGCTTGACAGGGGGCGTCGTGGCTGGCTACACCTTC
j_gene: TRBJ2-1; d_gene: TRBD1; abundance: many; v_gene: TRBV20-1; CDR3aa: CSARELAGGRNEQFF; CDR3nt: TGCAGTGCTAGAGAACTGGCAGGGGGTCGGAATGAGCAGTTCTTC
j_gene: TRBJ2-2; d_gene: TRBD2; abundance: NA; v_gene: TRBV28; CDR3aa: CASSPPLTSGSITGELFF; CDR3nt: TGTGCCAGCAGTCCTCCCTTAACTAGCGGGAGTATCACCGGGGAGCTGTTTTTT
j_gene: TRBJ2-3; d_gene: NA; abundance: many; v_gene: TRBV5-1; CDR3aa: CASSLARGVSTDTQYF; CDR3nt: TGCGCCAGCAGCTTGGCTAGGGGGGTAAGCACAGATACGCAGTATTTT
j_gene: TRBJ1-5; d_gene: NA; abundance: many; v_gene: TRBV6-1; CDR3aa: CASGNREGDNQPQHF; CDR3nt: TGTGCCAGCGGCAACAGGGAAGGGGACAATCAGCCCCAGCATTTT
j_gene: TRBJ2-3; d_gene: TRBD2; abundance: many; v_gene: TRBV3-1; CDR3aa: CASSQDGVQRGAQDTQYF; CDR3nt: TGTGCCAGCAGCCAAGATGGGGTACAGCGGGGGGCCCAAGATACGCAGTATTTT
j_gene: TRBJ2-7; d_gene: NA; abundance: once; v_gene: TRBV20-1; CDR3aa: CSALDRRAGVEQYF; CDR3nt: TGCAGTGCGCTAGATCGGAGGGCAGGGGTCGAGCAGTACTTC
j_gene: TRBJ2-2; d_gene: TRBD1; abundance: many; v_gene: TRBV5-1; CDR3aa: CASSLATGGYGGELFF; CDR3nt: TGCGCCAGCAGCTTGGCGACAGGGGGCTACGGCGGGGAGCTGTTTTTT
j_gene: TRBJ1-2; d_gene: NA; abundance: few; v_gene: TRBV25-1; CDR3aa: CASSEFGDNGYTF; CDR3nt: TGTGCCAGCAGTGAATTCGGGGACAATGGCTACACCTTC
j_gene: TRBJ1-1; d_gene: NA; abundance: many; v_gene: TRBV6-5; CDR3aa: CASSYSIRGTEAFF; CDR3nt: TGTGCCAGCAGTTACTCGATACGGGGGACTGAAGCTTTCTTT
j_gene: TRBJ1-5; d_gene: TRBD1; abundance: many; v_gene: TRBV3-1; CDR3aa: CASSRGRGNQPQHF; CDR3nt: TGTGCCAGCAGCAGGGGGCGAGGGAATCAGCCCCAGCATTTT
j_gene: TRBJ2-1; d_gene: TRBD2; abundance: NA; v_gene: TRBV20-1; CDR3aa: CSASRGGTNEQFF; CDR3nt: TGCAGTGCTAGCCGGGGGGGGACCAATGAGCAGTTCTTC
j_gene: TRBJ1-1; d_gene: TRBD1; abundance: many; v_gene: TRBV20-1; CDR3aa: CSAPRGRTNTEAFF; CDR3nt: TGCAGTGCCCCAAGGGGGCGAACGAACACTGAAGCTTTCTTT
j_gene: TRBJ1-1; d_gene: TRBD1; abundance: many; v_gene: TRBV5-1; CDR3aa: CASSLQAGQGNTEAFF; CDR3nt: TGCGCCAGCAGCTTACAAGCGGGACAGGGAAACACTGAAGCTTTCTTT
j_gene: TRBJ1-6; d_gene: NA; abundance: many; v_gene: TRBV7-2; CDR3aa: CASSLDEGAMGNSPLHF; CDR3nt: TGTGCCAGCAGCTTAGATGAAGGGGCAATGGGAAATTCACCCCTCCACTTT
j_gene: TRBJ2-3; d_gene: NA; abundance: many; v_gene: TRBV5-1; CDR3aa: CASSLNSLHTDTQYF; CDR3nt: TGCGCCAGCAGCTTGAACAGCCTGCACACAGATACGCAGTATTTT
j_gene: TRBJ2-7; d_gene: NA; abundance: few; v_gene: TRBV19; CDR3aa: CASSIGDIANEQYF; CDR3nt: TGTGCCAGTAGTATTGGGGACATAGCAAACGAGCAGTACTTC
j_gene: TRBJ2-3; d_gene: TRBD2; abundance: many; v_gene: TRBV10-3; CDR3aa: CAINSIAGGTDTQYF; CDR3nt: TGTGCCATCAATTCCATAGCGGGGGGCACAGATACGCAGTATTTT
j_gene: TRBJ1-6; d_gene: TRBD1; abundance: NA; v_gene: TRBV5-1; CDR3aa: CASSPPNRGNRGISPLHF; CDR3nt: TGCGCCAGCAGCCCCCCCAACAGGGGAAACCGGGGAATTTCACCCCTCCACTTT
j_gene: TRBJ2-3; d_gene: NA; abundance: few; v_gene: TRBV5-1; CDR3aa: CTSSWPDTDTQYF; CDR3nt: TGCACCAGCAGCTGGCCAGACACAGATACGCAGTATTTT
j_gene: TRBJ1-5; d_gene: NA; abundance: many; v_gene: TRBV28; CDR3aa: CASSEPYNNQPQHF; CDR3nt: TGTGCCAGCAGCGAACCTTACAACAATCAGCCCCAGCATTTT
j_gene: TRBJ2-1; d_gene: TRBD2; abundance: NA; v_gene: TRBV2; CDR3aa: CASSETSARGNEQFF; CDR3nt: TGTGCCAGCAGCGAAACTAGCGCCAGAGGGAATGAGCAGTTCTTC
j_gene: TRBJ2-1; d_gene: TRBD2; abundance: many; v_gene: TRBV20-1; CDR3aa: CSARTLRGYNEQFF; CDR3nt: TGCAGTGCTAGAACTTTGCGGGGGTACAATGAGCAGTTCTTC
j_gene: TRBJ1-5; d_gene: NA; abundance: NA; v_gene: TRBV6-1; CDR3aa: CACSGQYNQPQHF; CDR3nt: TGTGCCTGCAGTGGACAGTACAATCAGCCCCAGCATTTT
j_gene: TRBJ1-6; d_gene: TRBD1; abundance: many; v_gene: TRBV5-6; CDR3aa: CASSRWTGTYSPLHF; CDR3nt: TGTGCCAGCAGCCGATGGACAGGGACTTATTCACCCCTCCACTTT
j_gene: TRBJ2-2; d_gene: NA; abundance: many; v_gene: TRBV28; CDR3aa: CASTQGGNTGELFF; CDR3nt: TGTGCCAGCACCCAGGGAGGGAACACCGGGGAGCTGTTTTTT
j_gene: TRBJ1-2; d_gene: NA; abundance: many; v_gene: TRBV9; CDR3aa: CASSVGRASNYGYTF; CDR3nt: TGTGCCAGCAGCGTAGGTCGGGCGTCCAACTATGGCTACACCTTC
j_gene: TRBJ1-1; d_gene: NA; abundance: many; v_gene: TRBV30; CDR3aa: CAWSVRTEVEAFF; CDR3nt: TGTGCCTGGAGTGTTAGGACAGAGGTTGAAGCTTTCTTT
j_gene: TRBJ2-3; d_gene: NA; abundance: many; v_gene: TRBV20-1; CDR3aa: CSASGSGNTDTQYF; CDR3nt: TGCAGTGCTAGTGGGAGCGGAAACACAGATACGCAGTATTTT
j_gene: TRBJ2-1; d_gene: TRBD2; abundance: NA; v_gene: TRBV3-1; CDR3aa: CASSQDGGGTYNEQFF; CDR3nt: TGTGCCAGCAGCCAAGATGGGGGGGGAACCTACAATGAGCAGTTCTTC
j_gene: TRBJ2-5; d_gene: NA; abundance: NA; v_gene: TRBV9; CDR3aa: CASSPEDSSETQYF; CDR3nt: TGTGCCAGCAGCCCAGAGGACAGTTCAGAGACCCAGTACTTC
j_gene: TRBJ2-1; d_gene: TRBD1; abundance: many; v_gene: TRBV5-1; CDR3aa: CASSLGTGYNEQFF; CDR3nt: TGCGCCAGCAGCTTGGGGACAGGCTACAATGAGCAGTTCTTC
j_gene: TRBJ1-2; d_gene: NA; abundance: NA; v_gene: TRBV20-1; CDR3aa: CSARLEENYGYTF; CDR3nt: TGCAGTGCTAGGCTGGAGGAGAACTATGGCTACACCTTC
j_gene: TRBJ1-4; d_gene: NA; abundance: many; v_gene: TRBV28; CDR3aa: CASSLIGGTNEKLFF; CDR3nt: TGTGCCAGCAGTTTAATAGGGGGTACTAATGAAAAACTGTTTTTT
j_gene: TRBJ2-5; d_gene: NA; abundance: few; v_gene: TRBV5-4; CDR3aa: CASSLGVAGETQYF; CDR3nt: TGTGCCAGCAGCTTGGGAGTAGCTGGAGAGACCCAGTACTTC
j_gene: TRBJ1-1; d_gene: TRBD1; abundance: many; v_gene: TRBV5-1; CDR3aa: CASSAGTANTEAFF; CDR3nt: TGCGCCAGCAGCGCCGGGACAGCGAACACTGAAGCTTTCTTT
j_gene: TRBJ1-3; d_gene: NA; abundance: many; v_gene: TRBV7-9; CDR3aa: CASSTQVSSGNTIYF; CDR3nt: TGTGCCAGCAGTACACAGGTCAGCTCTGGAAACACCATATATTTT
j_gene: TRBJ1-6; d_gene: NA; abundance: NA; v_gene: TRBV28; CDR3aa: CASREINSPLHF; CDR3nt: TGTGCCAGCAGAGAAATTAATTCACCCCTCCACTTT
j_gene: TRBJ2-5; d_gene: NA; abundance: NA; v_gene: TRBV5-1; CDR3aa: CASATAGRNQGYF; CDR3nt: TGCGCCAGCGCCACAGCAGGACGAAACCAAGGGTACTTC
j_gene: TRBJ1-5; d_gene: NA; abundance: many; v_gene: TRBV28; CDR3aa: CASSPGRVSQPQHF; CDR3nt: TGTGCCAGCAGCCCCGGCAGGGTGTCTCAGCCCCAGCATTTT
j_gene: TRBJ2-5; d_gene: TRBD2; abundance: NA; v_gene: TRBV19; CDR3aa: CASSGTSYTETQYF; CDR3nt: TGTGCCAGTAGTGGGACTAGCTATACGGAGACCCAGTACTTC
j_gene: TRBJ2-7; d_gene: NA; abundance: few; v_gene: TRBV10-1; CDR3aa: CASTNPRASYEQYF; CDR3nt: TGCGCCAGCACCAATCCACGGGCATCCTACGAGCAGTACTTC